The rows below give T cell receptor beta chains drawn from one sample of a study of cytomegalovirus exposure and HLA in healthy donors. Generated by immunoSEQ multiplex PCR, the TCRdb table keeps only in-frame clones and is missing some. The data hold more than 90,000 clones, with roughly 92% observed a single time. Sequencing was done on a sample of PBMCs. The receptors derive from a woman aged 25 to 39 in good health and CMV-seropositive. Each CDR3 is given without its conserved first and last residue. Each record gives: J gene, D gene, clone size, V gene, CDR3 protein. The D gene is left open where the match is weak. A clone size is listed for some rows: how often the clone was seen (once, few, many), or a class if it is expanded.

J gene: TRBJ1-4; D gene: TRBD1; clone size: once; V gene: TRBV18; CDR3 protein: ASSPPKTGFEKLF
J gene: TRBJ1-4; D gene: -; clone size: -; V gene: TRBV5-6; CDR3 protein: ASSRGGEKLF
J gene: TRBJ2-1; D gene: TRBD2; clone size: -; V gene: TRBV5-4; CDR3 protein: ASSLKALAGEQF
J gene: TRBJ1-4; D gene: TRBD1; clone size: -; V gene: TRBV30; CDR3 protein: AWEAGQAKEKLF
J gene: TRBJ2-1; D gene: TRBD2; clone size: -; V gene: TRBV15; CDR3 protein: ATREASGRAEQF
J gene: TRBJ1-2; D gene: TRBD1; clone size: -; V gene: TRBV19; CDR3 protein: ASSMEGQANYGYT
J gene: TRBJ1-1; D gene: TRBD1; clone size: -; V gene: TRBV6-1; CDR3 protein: ASSEAYTGGLAEAF
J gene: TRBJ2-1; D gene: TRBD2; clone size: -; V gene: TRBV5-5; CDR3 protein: ASRAPGLAGKNEQF
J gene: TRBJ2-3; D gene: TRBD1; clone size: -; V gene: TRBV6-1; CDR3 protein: ASSEQGARGDTQY
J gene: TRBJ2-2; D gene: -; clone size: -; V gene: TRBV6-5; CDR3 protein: ASKKRANTGELF
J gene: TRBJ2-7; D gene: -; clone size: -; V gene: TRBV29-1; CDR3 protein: SVARRVDEQY
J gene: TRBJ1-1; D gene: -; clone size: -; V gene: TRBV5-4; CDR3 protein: ASSGAGAEAF
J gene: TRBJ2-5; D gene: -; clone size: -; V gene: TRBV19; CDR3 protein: ASSRKDRTSFPETQY
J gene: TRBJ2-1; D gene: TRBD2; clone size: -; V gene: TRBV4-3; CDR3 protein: ASSQGLAGTYNEQF
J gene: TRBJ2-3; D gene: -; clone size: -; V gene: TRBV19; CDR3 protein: ASSTPGTQY
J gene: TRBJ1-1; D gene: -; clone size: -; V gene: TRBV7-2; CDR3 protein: ASSFTNTEAF
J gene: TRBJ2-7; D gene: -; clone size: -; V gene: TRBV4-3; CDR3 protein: ASSQDPDSSYEQY
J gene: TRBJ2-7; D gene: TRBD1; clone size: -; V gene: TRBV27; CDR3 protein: ASSILGQTYEQY
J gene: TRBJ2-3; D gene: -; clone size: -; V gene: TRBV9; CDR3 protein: ASSVGLANTDTQY
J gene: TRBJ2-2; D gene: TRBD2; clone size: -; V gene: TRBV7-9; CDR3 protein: ASSFRLAGEVTGELF
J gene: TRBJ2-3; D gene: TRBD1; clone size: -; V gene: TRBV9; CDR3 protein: ASSLDRRTDTQY
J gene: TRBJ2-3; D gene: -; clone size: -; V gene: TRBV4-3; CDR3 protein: ASSQVAEVTDTQY
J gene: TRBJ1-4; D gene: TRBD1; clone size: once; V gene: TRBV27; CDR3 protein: ASSPRTGKREKLF
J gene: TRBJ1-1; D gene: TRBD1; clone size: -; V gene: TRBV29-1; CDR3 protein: SVGNRGRDTEAF
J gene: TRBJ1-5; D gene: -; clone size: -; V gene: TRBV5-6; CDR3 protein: ASSIGVSNQPQH
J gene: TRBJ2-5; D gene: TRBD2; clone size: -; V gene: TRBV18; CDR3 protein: ASSPKNSGDQETQY
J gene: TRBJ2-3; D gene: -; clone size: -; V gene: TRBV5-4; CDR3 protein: ASSLWGILAKSTDTQY
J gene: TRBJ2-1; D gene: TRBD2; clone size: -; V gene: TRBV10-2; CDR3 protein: ASRGSGRSPSSYNEQF
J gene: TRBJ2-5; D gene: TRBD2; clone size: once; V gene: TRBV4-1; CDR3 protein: ASSQLRLAVRQETQY
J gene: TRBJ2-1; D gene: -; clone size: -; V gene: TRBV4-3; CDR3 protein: ASSQGPGGEQF
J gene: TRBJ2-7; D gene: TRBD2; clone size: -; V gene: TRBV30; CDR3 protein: AWRPRGSGSIDEQY
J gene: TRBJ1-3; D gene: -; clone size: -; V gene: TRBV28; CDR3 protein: ASSPGSLENTIY
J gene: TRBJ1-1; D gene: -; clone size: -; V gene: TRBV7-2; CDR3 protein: ASSFTGNTEAF
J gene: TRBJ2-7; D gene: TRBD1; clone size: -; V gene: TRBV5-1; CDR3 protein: ASRSGTGTYEQY
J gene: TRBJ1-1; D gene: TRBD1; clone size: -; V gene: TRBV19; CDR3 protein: ASRPGQTNTEAF
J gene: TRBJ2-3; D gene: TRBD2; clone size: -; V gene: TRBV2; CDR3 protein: ARAQGGSSDTQY
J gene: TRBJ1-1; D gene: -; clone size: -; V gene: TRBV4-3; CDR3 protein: ASSQAGTTGEAF
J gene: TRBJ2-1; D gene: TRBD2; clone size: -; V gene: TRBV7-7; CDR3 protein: ASSLVPAGESYNEQF
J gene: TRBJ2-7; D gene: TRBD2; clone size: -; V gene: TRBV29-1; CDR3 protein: SVAVTGTSGRRRSEQY
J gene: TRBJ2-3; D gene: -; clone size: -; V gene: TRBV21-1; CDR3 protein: ASSKDSGRDTQY
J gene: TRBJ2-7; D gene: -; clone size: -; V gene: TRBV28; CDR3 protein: ASAQAYEQY
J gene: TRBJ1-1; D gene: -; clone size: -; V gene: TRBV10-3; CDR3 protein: AISEAGRRMNTEAF
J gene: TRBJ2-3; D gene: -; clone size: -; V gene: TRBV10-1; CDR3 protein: ASRRTAGQGGTQY
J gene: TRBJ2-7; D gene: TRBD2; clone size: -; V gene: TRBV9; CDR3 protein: ASSVVAGGGYEQY
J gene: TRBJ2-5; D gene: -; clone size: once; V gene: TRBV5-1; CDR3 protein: ASSRTAGSGQETQY
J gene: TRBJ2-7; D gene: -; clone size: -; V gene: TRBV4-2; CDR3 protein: ASSQVRGSPYEQY
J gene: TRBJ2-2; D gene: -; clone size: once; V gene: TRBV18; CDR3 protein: ASSPLGSAAGELF
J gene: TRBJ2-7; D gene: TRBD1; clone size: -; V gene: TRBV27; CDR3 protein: ASSFALGTGGFWQY
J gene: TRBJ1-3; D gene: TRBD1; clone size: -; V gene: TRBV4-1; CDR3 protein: ASSQSGTGFENTIY
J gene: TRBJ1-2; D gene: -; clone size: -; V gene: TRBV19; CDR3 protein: ASSISRGDYGYT
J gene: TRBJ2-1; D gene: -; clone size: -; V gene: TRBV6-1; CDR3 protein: ASSERDYFQTRWPPVPQF
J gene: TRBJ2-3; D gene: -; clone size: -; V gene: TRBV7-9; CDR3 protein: ASRKTGIQPTDTQY
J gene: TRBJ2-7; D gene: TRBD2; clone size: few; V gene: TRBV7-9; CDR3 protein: ASSLGDSLAGGEQY